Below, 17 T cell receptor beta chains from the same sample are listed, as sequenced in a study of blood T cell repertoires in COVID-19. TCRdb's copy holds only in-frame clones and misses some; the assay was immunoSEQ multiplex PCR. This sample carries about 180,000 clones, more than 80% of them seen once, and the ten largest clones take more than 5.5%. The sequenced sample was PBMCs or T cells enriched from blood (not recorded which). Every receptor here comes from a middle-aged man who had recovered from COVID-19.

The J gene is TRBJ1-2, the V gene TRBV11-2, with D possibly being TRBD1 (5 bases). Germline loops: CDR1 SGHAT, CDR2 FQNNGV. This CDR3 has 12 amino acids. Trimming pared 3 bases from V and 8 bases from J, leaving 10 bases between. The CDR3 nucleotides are TGTGCCAGCAGCTTTATGGGGCTGGGCTACACCTTC. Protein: CASSFMGLGYTF.

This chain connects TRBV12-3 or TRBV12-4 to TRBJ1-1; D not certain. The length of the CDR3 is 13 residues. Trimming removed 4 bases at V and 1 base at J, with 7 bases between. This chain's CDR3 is CASSWAGNTEAFF. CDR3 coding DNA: TGTGCCAGCAGTTGGGCAGGGAACACTGAAGCTTTCTTT.

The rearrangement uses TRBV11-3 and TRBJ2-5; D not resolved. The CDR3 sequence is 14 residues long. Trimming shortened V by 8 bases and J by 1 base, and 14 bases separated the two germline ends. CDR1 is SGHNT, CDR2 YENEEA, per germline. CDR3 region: CASGRSRSQETQYF. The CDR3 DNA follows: TGTGCCAGCGGGCGTTCCCGGTCCCAAGAGACCCAGTACTTC.

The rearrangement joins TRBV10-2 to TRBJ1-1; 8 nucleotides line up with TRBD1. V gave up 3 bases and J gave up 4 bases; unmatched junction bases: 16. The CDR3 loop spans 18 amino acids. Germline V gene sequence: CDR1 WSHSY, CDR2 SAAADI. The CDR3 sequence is CASSDRGLGKGVGTEAFF. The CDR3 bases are TGCGCCAGCAGTGACAGGGGGCTAGGGAAAGGAGTAGGCACTGAAGCTTTCTTT.

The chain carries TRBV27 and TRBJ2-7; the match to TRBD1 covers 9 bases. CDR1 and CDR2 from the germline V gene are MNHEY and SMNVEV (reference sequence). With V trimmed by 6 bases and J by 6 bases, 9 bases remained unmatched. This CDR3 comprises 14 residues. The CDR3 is CASSYQQGAAEQYF. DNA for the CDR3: TGTGCCAGCAGCTATCAACAGGGGGCAGCCGAGCAGTACTTC.

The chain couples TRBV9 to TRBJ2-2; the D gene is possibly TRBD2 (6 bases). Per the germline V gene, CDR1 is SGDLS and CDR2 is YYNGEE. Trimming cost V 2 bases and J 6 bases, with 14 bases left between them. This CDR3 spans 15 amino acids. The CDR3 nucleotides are TGTGCCAGCAGCGTCCGGGACTCCTCGTCCGGGGAGCTGTTTTTT. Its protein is CASSVRDSSSGELFF.

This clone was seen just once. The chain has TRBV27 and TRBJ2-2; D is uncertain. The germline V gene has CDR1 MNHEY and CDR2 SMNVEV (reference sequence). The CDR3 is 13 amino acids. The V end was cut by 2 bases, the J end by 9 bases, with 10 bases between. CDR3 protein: CASSLTRTRELFF. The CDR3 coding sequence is TGTGCCAGCAGTTTAACTCGTACCCGGGAGCTGTTTTTT.

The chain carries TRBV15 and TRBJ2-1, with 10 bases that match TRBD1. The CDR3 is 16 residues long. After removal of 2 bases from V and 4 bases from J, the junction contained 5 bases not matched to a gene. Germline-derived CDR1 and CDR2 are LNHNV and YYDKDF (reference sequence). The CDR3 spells CATSRRQGASYNEQFF. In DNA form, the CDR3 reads TGTGCCACCAGCAGAAGACAGGGGGCCAGTTACAATGAGCAGTTCTTC.

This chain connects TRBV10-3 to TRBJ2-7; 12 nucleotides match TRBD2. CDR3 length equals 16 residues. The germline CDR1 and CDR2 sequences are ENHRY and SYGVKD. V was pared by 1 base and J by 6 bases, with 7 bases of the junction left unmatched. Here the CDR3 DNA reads TGTGCCATCAGTGAGTGGGCTAGCGGGAGGGAGAGCGAGCAGTACTTC. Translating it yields CAISEWASGRESEQYF.

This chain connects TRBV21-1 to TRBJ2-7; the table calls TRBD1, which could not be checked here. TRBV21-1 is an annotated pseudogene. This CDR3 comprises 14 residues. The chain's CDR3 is CASSDRGNPSEQYF. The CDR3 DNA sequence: TGTGCCAGCAGCGACAGGGGCAATCCTTCCGAGCAGTACTTC.

The CDR3 DNA sequence: TGTGCCTGGAAAAAAAGGGACAGAGAGGTAGTGGGCTACACCTTC. Translation gives CAWKKRDREVVGYTF. The V gene is TRBV30, the J gene TRBJ1-2, with TRBD1 identical over 7 bases. This CDR3 contains 15 residues. Germline V gene sequence: CDR1 GTSNPN, CDR2 SVGIG (reference sequence). With V trimmed by 4 bases and J by 8 bases, 16 bases remained unmatched.

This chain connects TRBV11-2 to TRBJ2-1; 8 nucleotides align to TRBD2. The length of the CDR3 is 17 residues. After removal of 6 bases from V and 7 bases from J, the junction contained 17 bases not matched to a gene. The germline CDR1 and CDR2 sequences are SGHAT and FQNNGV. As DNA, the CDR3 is TGTGCCAGCAGTCCGTCCGACTGGAGCGGGAGAGAGAATGAGCAGTTCTTC. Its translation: CASSPSDWSGRENEQFF.

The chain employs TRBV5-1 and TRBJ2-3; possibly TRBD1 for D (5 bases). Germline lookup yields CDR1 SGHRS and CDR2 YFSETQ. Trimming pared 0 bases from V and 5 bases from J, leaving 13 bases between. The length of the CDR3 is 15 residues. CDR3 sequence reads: CASSLDGRQGDTQYF. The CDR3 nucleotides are TGCGCCAGCAGCTTGGATGGCAGGCAGGGAGATACGCAGTATTTT.

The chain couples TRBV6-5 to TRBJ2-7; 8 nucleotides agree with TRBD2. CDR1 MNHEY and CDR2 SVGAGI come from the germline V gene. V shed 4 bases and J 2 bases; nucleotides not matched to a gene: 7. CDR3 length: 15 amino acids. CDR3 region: CASSSPSGSTYEQYF. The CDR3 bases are TGTGCCAGCAGTTCGCCTAGCGGGTCGACCTACGAGCAGTACTTC.

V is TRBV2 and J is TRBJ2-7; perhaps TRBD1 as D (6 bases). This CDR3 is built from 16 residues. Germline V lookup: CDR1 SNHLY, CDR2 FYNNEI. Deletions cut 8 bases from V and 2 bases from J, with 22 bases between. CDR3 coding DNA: TGTGCCAGCTCATTAACCAGGGGTCGGGTTCCCTACGAGCAGTACTTC. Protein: CASSLTRGRVPYEQYF.

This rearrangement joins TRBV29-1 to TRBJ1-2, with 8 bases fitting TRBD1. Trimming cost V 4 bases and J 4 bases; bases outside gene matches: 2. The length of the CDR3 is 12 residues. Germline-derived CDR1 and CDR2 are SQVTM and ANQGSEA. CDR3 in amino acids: CSVVGTGYGYTF. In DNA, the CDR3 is TGCAGCGTTGTCGGGACAGGCTATGGCTACACCTTC.

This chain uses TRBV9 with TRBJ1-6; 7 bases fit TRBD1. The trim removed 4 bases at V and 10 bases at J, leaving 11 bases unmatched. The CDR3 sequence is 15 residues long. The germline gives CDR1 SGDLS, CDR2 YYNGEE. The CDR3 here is CASSLRQGGESPLHF. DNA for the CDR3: TGTGCCAGCAGCCTGCGACAGGGAGGCGAATCACCCCTCCACTTT.